Detailed here is one TCR beta chain. What it recognizes is unknown. Method: immunoSEQ multiplex PCR; TCRdb's copy keeps in-frame clones and lacks some. The sample records around 89,000 clones, roughly four fifths being singletons. The data are from a study of a mutant IDH1 vaccine in newly diagnosed glioma. Study-level information: The earlier regimen, radiotherapy, temozolomide, or both, was most often both.

This CDR3 contains 16 residues. Germline V gene data show CDR1 as SGHNT and CDR2 as YYREEE (reference sequence). Trimming removed 4 bases from V and 7 bases from J; junction bases left unmatched: 9. Noted time point: baseline, week 1 (first vaccination visit). Treatment specified: pre-vaccination baseline after standard-of-care therapy. The study's findings and limits: The authors found pseudoprogression apparently unrelated to changes in top peripheral T cell clonotypes.

This chain connects TRBV5-4 to TRBJ1-4, with TRBD1 matching over 11 bases. This sequence originates from a woman in her forties or fifties with glioma. The sequences come from PBMCs, collected from a glioma patient treated with radiotherapy, temozolomide or both. The CDR3 loop is CASSPDRGPSIEKLFF. In DNA, the CDR3 is TGTGCCAGCAGCCCGGACAGGGGGCCTTCCATTGAAAAACTGTTTTTT.